The 3 T cell receptor beta chains below come from one sample, sequenced in a study of esophageal squamous cell carcinoma under preoperative chemotherapy. TCRdb used MiXCR to reprocess the PCR reads, holding one entry per CDR3 protein. The sample holds roughly 20,000 distinct CDR3 sequences; about 43% are singletons and the top ten take roughly 29%. Time point indicated: after preoperative PTX-NDP chemotherapy. The sample was acquired from a patient given preoperative chemotherapy. These receptor sequences come from a human donor with esophageal squamous cell carcinoma. The donor label of this sample is uncertain.

The rearrangement links TRBV7-3 to TRBJ2-2; TRBD1 matches 8 bases. CDR1 and CDR2 (germline): SGHTA, FQGTGA. The V segment lost 5 bases and the J segment 16 bases; nucleotides outside the gene matches: 33. The CDR3 runs to 20 residues. The CDR3 protein is CASSKRPGQASVVSTGTQFF. The CDR3 coding sequence is TGTGCCAGCAGCAAAAGACCGGGACAGGCATCCGTTGTGAGCACAGGGACGCAGTTTTTT.

CDR3 bases: TGTGCCAGCAGTTCCAGATTCCGGGACAGTCCAATGAACACTGAAGCTTTCTTT. Protein sequence: CASSSRFRDSPMNTEAFF. The chain joins TRBV6-5 to TRBJ1-1; TRBD1 aligns across 7 bases. V dropped 4 bases and J dropped 0; count of bases not matched to a gene: 14. Germline V gives CDR1 MNHEY, CDR2 SVGAGI. The CDR3 contains 18 residues.

This clonotype was seen many times. The gene calls are TRBV7-8 and TRBJ1-3, with D unresolved. The V gene's germline CDR1 is SGHVS and CDR2 FQNEAQ. This CDR3 contains 16 residues. V was shortened by 1 base and J by 0 bases, with 10 bases between the two germline ends. Here the CDR3 reads CASSLVGPRSGNTIYF. In DNA, the CDR3 is TGTGCCAGCAGCTTAGTTGGGCCGCGCTCTGGAAACACCATATATTTT.